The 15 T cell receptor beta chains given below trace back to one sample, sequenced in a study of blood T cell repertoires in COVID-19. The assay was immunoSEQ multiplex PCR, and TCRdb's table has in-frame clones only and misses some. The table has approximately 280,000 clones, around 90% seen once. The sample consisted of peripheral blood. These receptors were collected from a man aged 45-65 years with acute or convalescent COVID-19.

The CDR3 DNA reads TGTGCCAGCAGAAGGGAGGGGAACACTGAAGCTTTCTTT. It specifies CASRREGNTEAFF. The V call is TRBV6-5, the J call TRBJ1-1; D not resolved. Looked up from germline, CDR1 is MNHEY and CDR2 is SVGAGI. The ends were cut back, 6 bases at V and 1 base at J, with 9 bases in the middle. This CDR3 comprises 13 residues.

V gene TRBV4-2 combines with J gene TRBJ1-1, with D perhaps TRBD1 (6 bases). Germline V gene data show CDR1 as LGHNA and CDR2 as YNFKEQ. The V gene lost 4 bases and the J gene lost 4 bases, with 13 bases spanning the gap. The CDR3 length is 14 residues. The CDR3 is CASSLTGTGTEAFF. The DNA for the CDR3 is TGTGCCAGCAGCCTAACAGGGACGGGCACTGAAGCTTTCTTT.

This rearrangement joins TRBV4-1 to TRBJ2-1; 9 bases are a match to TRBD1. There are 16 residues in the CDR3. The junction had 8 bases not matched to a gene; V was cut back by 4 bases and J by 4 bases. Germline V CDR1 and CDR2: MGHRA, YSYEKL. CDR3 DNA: TGCGCCAGCAGCCCATACAGGGGGCGAGAGTACAATGAGCAGTTCTTC. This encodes CASSPYRGREYNEQFF.

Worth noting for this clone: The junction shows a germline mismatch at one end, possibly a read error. The CDR3, as DNA: TGTGCCAGCAGCTTGGCCGGGACAGGGTTGATTTTT. Translating it yields CASSLAGTGLIF. The V and J genes are TRBV11-2 and TRBJ1-4; TRBD1 matches at 9 bases. CDR1 is SGHAT and CDR2 is FQNNGV in the germline V gene. The CDR3 loop spans 12 amino acids.

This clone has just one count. Here the CDR3 DNA reads TGTGCCATCAGTGAAATGGGGGGGACTGGAAACACCATATATTTT. This translates into CAISEMGGTGNTIYF. J is TRBJ1-3 and V is TRBV10-3; tentatively, D is TRBD1 (5 bases). The CDR3 totals 15 residues. V was trimmed by 3 bases and J by 2 bases, leaving 11 bases between them. CDR1 ENHRY and CDR2 SYGVKD come from the germline V gene.

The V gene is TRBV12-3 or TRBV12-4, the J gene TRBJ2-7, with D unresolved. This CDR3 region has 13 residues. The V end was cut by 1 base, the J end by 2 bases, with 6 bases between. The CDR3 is CASSLGQTYEQYF. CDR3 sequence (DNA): TGTGCCAGCAGTTTAGGGCAGACCTACGAGCAGTACTTC.

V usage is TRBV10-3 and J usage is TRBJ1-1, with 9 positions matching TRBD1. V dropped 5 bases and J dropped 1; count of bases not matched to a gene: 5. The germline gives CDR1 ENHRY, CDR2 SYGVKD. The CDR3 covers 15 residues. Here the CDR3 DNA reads TGTGCCATCAGTAATCGACAGGGGGAGAACACTGAAGCTTTCTTT. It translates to CAISNRQGENTEAFF.

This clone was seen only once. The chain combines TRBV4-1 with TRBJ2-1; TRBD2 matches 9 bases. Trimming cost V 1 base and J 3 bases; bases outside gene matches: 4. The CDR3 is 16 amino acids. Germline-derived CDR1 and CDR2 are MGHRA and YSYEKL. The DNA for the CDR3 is TGCGCCAGCAGCCAAGGGCGGGGGGGCCTCTACAATGAGCAGTTCTTC. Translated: CASSQGRGGLYNEQFF.

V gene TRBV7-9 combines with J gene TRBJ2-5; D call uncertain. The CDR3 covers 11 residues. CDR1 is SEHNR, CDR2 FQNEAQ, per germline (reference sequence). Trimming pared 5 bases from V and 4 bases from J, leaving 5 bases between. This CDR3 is CASSTRETQYF. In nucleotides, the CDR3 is TGTGCCAGCAGCACACGAGAGACCCAGTACTTC.

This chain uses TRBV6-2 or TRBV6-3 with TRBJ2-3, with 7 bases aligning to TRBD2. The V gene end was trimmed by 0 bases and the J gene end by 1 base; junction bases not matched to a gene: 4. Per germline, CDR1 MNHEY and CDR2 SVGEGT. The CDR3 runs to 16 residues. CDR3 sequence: CASSYSLADRTDTQYF. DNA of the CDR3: TGTGCCAGCAGTTACTCGCTAGCGGACCGCACAGATACGCAGTATTTT.

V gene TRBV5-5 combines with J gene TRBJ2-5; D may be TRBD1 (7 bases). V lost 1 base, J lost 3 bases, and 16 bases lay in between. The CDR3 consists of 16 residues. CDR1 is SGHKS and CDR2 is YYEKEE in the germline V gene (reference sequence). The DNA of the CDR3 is TGTGCCAGCAGCTTGTCGCCAGGGGGGATGAAAGAGACCCAGTACTTC. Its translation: CASSLSPGGMKETQYF.

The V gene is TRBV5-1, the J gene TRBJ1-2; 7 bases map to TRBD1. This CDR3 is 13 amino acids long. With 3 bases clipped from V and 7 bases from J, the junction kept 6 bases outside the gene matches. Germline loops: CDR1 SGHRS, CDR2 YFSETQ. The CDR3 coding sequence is TGCGCCAGCAGCTGGGGGGACAGACTTGGCTACACCTTC. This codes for CASSWGDRLGYTF. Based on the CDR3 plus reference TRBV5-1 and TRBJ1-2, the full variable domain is KAGVTQTPRYLIKTRGQQVTLSCSPISGHRSVSWYQQTPGQGLQFLFEYFSETQRNKGNFPGRFSGRQFSNSRSEMNVSTLELGDSALYLCASSWGDRLGYTFGSGTRLTVV.

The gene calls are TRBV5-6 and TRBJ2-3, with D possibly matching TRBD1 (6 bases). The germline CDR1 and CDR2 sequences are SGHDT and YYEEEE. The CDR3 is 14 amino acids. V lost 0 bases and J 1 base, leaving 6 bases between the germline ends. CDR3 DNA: TGTGCCAGCAGCTTGGCAGGGGGCACAGATACGCAGTATTTT. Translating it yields CASSLAGGTDTQYF.

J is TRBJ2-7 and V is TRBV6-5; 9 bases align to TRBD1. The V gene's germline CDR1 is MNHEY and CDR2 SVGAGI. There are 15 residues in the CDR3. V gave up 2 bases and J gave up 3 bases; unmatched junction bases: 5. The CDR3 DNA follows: TGTGCCAGCAGTTACGGGACAGGGAGCGGCTACGAGCAGTACTTC. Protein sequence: CASSYGTGSGYEQYF.

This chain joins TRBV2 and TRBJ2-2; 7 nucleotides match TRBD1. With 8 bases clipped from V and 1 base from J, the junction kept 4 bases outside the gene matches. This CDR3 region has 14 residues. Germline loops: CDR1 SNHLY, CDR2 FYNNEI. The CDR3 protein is CASCTGVNTGELFF. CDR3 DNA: TGTGCCAGCTGCACAGGGGTGAACACCGGGGAGCTGTTTTTT. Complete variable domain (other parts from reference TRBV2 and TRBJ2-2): EPEVTQTPSHQVTQMGQEVILRCVPISNHLYFYWYRQILGQKVEFLVSFYNNEISEKSEIFDDQFSVERPDGSNFTLKIRSTKLEDSAMYFCASCTGVNTGELFFGEGSRLTVL.